The 31 T cell receptor beta chains reported below all come from one sample, sequenced in a study of blood T cell repertoires in COVID-19. Clones were read by immunoSEQ multiplex PCR, and TCRdb kept only the in-frame ones, dropping some. The table shows more than 70,000 clones, with roughly 90% occurring only once. The sequenced material came from peripheral blood. The receptors were gathered from a woman of 80 years or more with acute or convalescent COVID-19.

This clone appeared once. V and J are TRBV5-4 and TRBJ1-4, with 7 bases identical to TRBD1. The CDR3 contains 15 residues. Germline V lookup: CDR1 SGHNT, CDR2 YYREEE (reference sequence). With V trimmed by 4 bases and J by 1 base, 4 bases remained unmatched. CDR3 sequence: CASSINRGTNEKLFF. The DNA for the CDR3 is TGTGCCAGCAGCATCAACAGGGGAACTAATGAAAAACTGTTTTTT.

This clone was picked up one time. This sequence joins TRBV9 and TRBJ1-1; the D is unclear. V was shortened by 2 bases and J by 1 base, with 6 bases between the two germline ends. The CDR3 extends over 13 amino acids. Germline V CDR1 and CDR2: SGDLS, YYNGEE. The chain's CDR3 is CASSVRQNTEAFF. The CDR3 DNA follows: TGTGCCAGCAGCGTTCGACAGAACACTGAAGCTTTCTTT.

The chain carries TRBV5-4 and TRBJ2-1; 9 positions match TRBD1. CDR1 and CDR2 from the germline V gene are SGHNT and YYREEE (reference sequence). The CDR3 extends over 14 amino acids. The ends lost 6 bases at V and 10 bases at J; junction bases unmatched: 11. This chain's CDR3 is CASTGQGSRGEQFF. CDR3 in DNA: TGTGCCAGCACCGGACAGGGGTCTAGGGGGGAGCAGTTCTTC.

This sequence joins TRBV7-9 and TRBJ2-1; TRBD2 agrees at 8 bases. The CDR3 has 15 residues. From germline, CDR1 is SEHNR and CDR2 FQNEAQ (reference sequence). The junction had 10 bases not matched to a gene; V was cut back by 5 bases and J by 7 bases. The CDR3 bases are TGTGCCAGCAGCCGCGCCGGGACTAGTAGGAATGAGCAGTTCTTC. It yields the protein CASSRAGTSRNEQFF.

The chain uses TRBV7-2 and TRBJ1-1, with D maybe TRBD1 (5 bases). CDR3 size: 15 residues. Between the trimmed V and J ends, which lost 3 bases and 5 bases, there was a span of 16 bases. Looked up from germline, CDR1 is SGHTA and CDR2 is FQGNSA. The CDR3 loop is CASSFTGGEGTEAFF. In DNA, the CDR3 is TGTGCCAGCAGCTTTACGGGGGGAGAGGGGACTGAAGCTTTCTTT.

This rearrangement joins TRBV28 to TRBJ2-7; 10 bases match TRBD1. This CDR3 is 15 amino acids long. The V gene's germline CDR1 is MDHEN and CDR2 SYDVKM. Trimming at V came to 5 bases and at J to 6 bases, leaving 10 bases not matched to a gene. CDR3 coding DNA: TGTGCCAGCAGTCCCTGGACAGGGGGACTGAGCGAGCAGTACTTC. Translated, it gives CASSPWTGGLSEQYF.

In regard to this clone: At one end the junction does not follow the germline gene, possibly because of a read error. The rearrangement joins TRBV5-1 to TRBJ2-7; 12 nucleotides align to TRBD1. The CDR3 extends over 17 amino acids. Looked up from germline, CDR1 is SGHRS and CDR2 is YFSETQ. The CDR3 spells CVSSVIPGQGAGYEQYF. The CDR3 DNA sequence: TGCGTCAGCAGCGTAATTCCGGGACAGGGGGCTGGCTACGAGCAGTACTTC.

V usage is TRBV6-5 and J usage is TRBJ2-7, with 10 positions matching TRBD1. With 8 bases clipped from V and 3 bases from J, the junction kept 1 base outside the gene matches. Per the germline V gene, CDR1 is MNHEY and CDR2 is SVGAGI. This CDR3 is built from 12 residues. The CDR3 loop is CASGDRGYEQYF. The CDR3 nucleotides are TGTGCCAGCGGGGACAGGGGCTACGAGCAGTACTTC.

The CDR3 sequence is CATSAGGGRDTQYF. Written as DNA, the CDR3 is TGTGCCACCAGTGCCGGGGGAGGGAGAGATACGCAGTATTTT. V gene TRBV24-1 combines with J gene TRBJ2-3, with 7 bases aligning to TRBD2. The germline V gene has CDR1 KGHDR and CDR2 SFDVKD. After removal of 5 bases from V and 5 bases from J, the junction contained 6 bases not matched to a gene. The CDR3 contains 14 residues.

As for this clone: The junction shows a germline mismatch at one end, possibly a read error. The CDR3 sequence: CASSLGGTYNEQFF. The DNA of the CDR3 is TGTGCTAGCAGCTTAGGCGGGACCTACAATGAGCAGTTCTTC. This chain connects TRBV7-7 to TRBJ2-1; D may be TRBD2 (6 bases). Germline CDR1 and CDR2: SSHAT and FNYEAQ (reference sequence). The CDR3 loop spans 14 amino acids.

The chain couples TRBV5-1 to TRBJ2-5; D possibly corresponds to TRBD2 (7 bases). The germline V gene encodes CDR1 SGHRS and CDR2 YFSETQ. Deletions cut 0 bases from V and 5 bases from J, with 11 bases between. This CDR3 spans 14 amino acids. CDR3 DNA: TGCGCCAGCAGCTTGGAGGGGGGGCGGGAGACCCAGTACTTC. Protein: CASSLEGGRETQYF. The variable domain in full, with the rest retrieved from reference TRBV5-1 and TRBJ2-5, is KAGVTQTPRYLIKTRGQQVTLSCSPISGHRSVSWYQQTPGQGLQFLFEYFSETQRNKGNFPGRFSGRQFSNSRSEMNVSTLELGDSALYLCASSLEGGRETQYFGPGTRLLVL.

The V and J genes are TRBV3-1 (or the pseudogene TRBV3-2) and TRBJ2-3; 14 bases fit TRBD2. With 1 base clipped from V and 3 bases from J, the junction kept 3 bases outside the gene matches. The CDR3 runs to 17 residues. Germline CDR1 reads LGHDT; CDR2 reads YNNKEL (reference sequence). The CDR3, as DNA: TGTGCCAGCAGCCAAGTGAGGACTAGCGGGGGGACAGATACGCAGTATTTT. Protein sequence: CASSQVRTSGGTDTQYF.

The chain couples TRBV24-1 to TRBJ2-3; D possibly corresponds to TRBD2 (6 bases). V lost 4 bases, J lost 7 bases, and 14 bases lay in between. Germline values: CDR1 KGHDR, CDR2 SFDVKD. This CDR3 region has 14 residues. CDR3 DNA sequence: TGTGCCACCAGTGACACGGGGAGGTCAAATACGCAGTATTTT. This gives the protein CATSDTGRSNTQYF.

The V and J genes are TRBV6-5 and TRBJ2-5, with 7 bases lining up with TRBD1. The CDR3 totals 14 residues. The ends lost 7 bases at V and 5 bases at J; junction bases unmatched: 10. The germline V gene has CDR1 MNHEY and CDR2 SVGAGI. CDR3: CASNRNRGLETQYF. The CDR3 DNA reads TGTGCCAGCAACAGAAACAGGGGTCTGGAGACCCAGTACTTC.

V gene TRBV12-3 or TRBV12-4 combines with J gene TRBJ1-1; 7 nucleotides match TRBD1. V lost 6 bases and J lost 7; bases outside the gene matches: 8. CDR3 length: 13 residues. The CDR3 region is CASRETGFGEAFF. Written as DNA, the CDR3 is TGTGCCAGCAGAGAGACAGGGTTCGGTGAAGCTTTCTTT.

The chain links TRBV5-1 to TRBJ1-5; the match to TRBD1 covers 10 bases. The CDR3 covers 15 residues. The germline gives CDR1 SGHRS, CDR2 YFSETQ. Trimming cost V 0 bases and J 6 bases; bases outside gene matches: 3. Written as DNA, the CDR3 is TGCGCCAGCAGCTTGGGGACAGGGGGAAGTCAGCCCCAGCATTTT. Translation gives CASSLGTGGSQPQHF. Full variable domain (missing parts from reference TRBV5-1 and TRBJ1-5): KAGVTQTPRYLIKTRGQQVTLSCSPISGHRSVSWYQQTPGQGLQFLFEYFSETQRNKGNFPGRFSGRQFSNSRSEMNVSTLELGDSALYLCASSLGTGGSQPQHFGDGTRLSIL.

This rearrangement joins TRBV9 to TRBJ1-4, with TRBD1 matching 8 bases. The length of the CDR3 is 12 residues. J was trimmed by 13 bases and V by 3 bases; bases with no gene match: 5. Germline CDR1 SGDLS, CDR2 YYNGEE. CDR3 nucleotide sequence: TGTGCCAGCAGCGCCCTACAGGGGGTACTGTTTTTT. Protein sequence: CASSALQGVLFF. The whole variable domain, remainder taken from reference TRBV9 and TRBJ1-4, is DSGVTQTPKHLITATGQRVTLRCSPRSGDLSVYWYQQSLDQGLQFLIQYYNGEERAKGNILERFSAQQFPDLHSELNLSSLELGDSALYFCASSALQGVLFFGSGTQLSVL.

The rearrangement uses TRBV5-1 and TRBJ2-3; TRBD1 is a possible D gene (6 bases). The CDR3 loop spans 13 amino acids. V shed 3 bases and J shed 7 bases, with 12 bases lying between them. CDR1 is SGHRS, CDR2 YFSETQ, per germline. CDR3 protein: CASSSTTGNTQYF. The CDR3 nucleotides are TGCGCCAGCAGCTCGACTACAGGGAATACGCAGTATTTT.

J is TRBJ2-7 and V is TRBV19, with a tentative D call TRBD2 (6 bases). The CDR3 totals 15 residues. The germline gives CDR1 LNHDA, CDR2 SQIVND (reference sequence). V gave up 3 bases and J gave up 3 bases, with 15 bases separating them. The DNA for the CDR3 is TGTGCCAGTAGTATCCACTCGGAGGGACTCTACGAGCAGTACTTC. It translates to CASSIHSEGLYEQYF.

This rearrangement joins TRBV11-3 to TRBJ2-5; D may be TRBD2 (5 bases). The germline V and J ends were trimmed by 5 bases and 3 bases, with 16 bases remaining between them. The CDR3 is made up of 15 amino acids. Germline V gives CDR1 SGHNT, CDR2 YENEEA. The CDR3, as DNA: TGTGCCAGCAGCCCACCCCCGGGAACTAAAGAGACCCAGTACTTC. Amino acid sequence: CASSPPPGTKETQYF.

J is TRBJ2-7 and V is TRBV6-5, with a possible D match to TRBD1 (6 bases). The CDR3 has 15 amino acids. Trimming pared 5 bases from V and 1 base from J, leaving 15 bases between. Germline V gives CDR1 MNHEY, CDR2 SVGAGI. The CDR3 reads CASSQTATGSYEQYF. DNA for the CDR3: TGTGCCAGCAGTCAGACGGCCACAGGGTCCTACGAGCAGTACTTC.

This sequence joins TRBV19 and TRBJ2-6, with TRBD1 matching 8 bases. The CDR3 is 20 residues long. Germline V gene data show CDR1 as LNHDA and CDR2 as SQIVND (reference sequence). The V and J ends lost 1 base and 3 bases, in that order; junction bases with no gene match: 14. The CDR3 sequence is CASSIAPGQGALSGANVLTF. CDR3 DNA: TGTGCCAGTAGTATAGCCCCGGGGCAGGGGGCGCTTAGTGGGGCCAACGTCCTGACTTTC.

The chain links TRBV7-2 to TRBJ1-6, with TRBD1 matching 8 bases. J was trimmed by 9 bases and V by 5 bases; bases with no gene match: 6. The CDR3 totals 14 residues. CDR1 and CDR2 (germline): SGHTA, FQGNSA. The chain's CDR3 is CASSPQGAGSPLHF. The CDR3 DNA reads TGTGCCAGCAGCCCCCAGGGGGCGGGTTCACCCCTCCACTTT.

This chain's CDR3 is CASKESSYEQYF. CDR3 sequence (DNA): TGTGCCAGCAAAGAGAGCTCCTACGAGCAGTACTTC. The chain combines TRBV2 with TRBJ2-7; D gene uncertain. Per the germline V gene, CDR1 is SNHLY and CDR2 is FYNNEI. Trimming left V 7 bases short and J 0 bases short, with 7 bases between. The CDR3 covers 12 residues.

This clone was recorded only once. This chain joins TRBV11-2 and TRBJ1-1; D is undetermined. Trimming shortened V by 7 bases and J by 0 bases, and 18 bases separated the two germline ends. The CDR3 totals 16 residues. The germline CDR1 and CDR2 sequences are SGHAT and FQNNGV. The CDR3 region is CASKTLAGTMNTEAFF. For the CDR3, the DNA is TGTGCCAGCAAGACTCTGGCCGGAACCATGAACACTGAAGCTTTCTTT.

The gene calls are TRBV25-1 and TRBJ1-2, with TRBD1 as a possible D gene (5 bases). Germline V gene lookup returns CDR1 MGHDK and CDR2 SYGVNS. Trimming removed 5 bases from V and 6 bases from J, with 16 bases in between. This CDR3 has 14 amino acids. The chain's CDR3 is CASSSDRGWDGYTF. Here the CDR3 DNA reads TGTGCCAGCAGTTCTGATCGGGGGTGGGATGGCTACACCTTC.

This sequence joins TRBV15 and TRBJ2-7, with TRBD2 identical over 8 bases. V trimming: 0 bases; J trimming: 2 bases; junction bases outside the gene matches: 3. The CDR3 covers 15 residues. Germline CDR1 is LNHNV and CDR2 is YYDKDF (reference sequence). CDR3 nucleotide sequence: TGTGCCACCAGCAGAGATTACGGGGGGGCCTACGAGCAGTACTTC. Amino acid sequence: CATSRDYGGAYEQYF.

The chain links TRBV18 to TRBJ1-2; a weak D match, TRBD1 (5 bases). The CDR3 sequence is 15 residues long. Trimming stripped 1 base from V and 2 bases from J, with 11 bases between. Germline V gene data show CDR1 as KGHSH and CDR2 as LQKENI. DNA of the CDR3: TGTGCCAGCTCACCACGGGGCACCGTAAACTATGGCTACACCTTC. Its protein product is CASSPRGTVNYGYTF.

This clone has a single count. CDR3 DNA: TGTGCCAGTAGTACTGTGCGGATCAGCTCTCCTGATTCACCCCTCCACTTT. It yields the protein CASSTVRISSPDSPLHF. This sequence joins TRBV19 and TRBJ1-6; no definite D call. Germline V gene data show CDR1 as LNHDA and CDR2 as SQIVND (reference sequence). This CDR3 is built from 17 residues. The V end lost 4 bases, the J end lost 8 bases, and 21 bases lay between the germline ends.

The chain combines TRBV10-3 with TRBJ1-5; maybe TRBD1 (6 bases). V was trimmed by 1 base and J by 15 bases, leaving 13 bases between them. This CDR3 comprises 12 residues. The germline V gene has CDR1 ENHRY and CDR2 SYGVKD. In DNA, the CDR3 is TGTGCCATCAGTGAGTTAGGACAGTCCCCGCATTTT. It codes for CAISELGQSPHF.

The gene calls are TRBV5-1 and TRBJ2-5, with TRBD1 as a possible D gene (5 bases). CDR1 and CDR2 from the germline V gene are SGHRS and YFSETQ. CDR3 length: 15 amino acids. The V end lost 5 bases, the J end lost 2 bases, and 16 bases lay between the germline ends. CDR3 sequence reads: CASSPFRQSQETQYF. In DNA form, the CDR3 reads TGCGCCAGCAGTCCTTTTCGACAGTCTCAAGAGACCCAGTACTTC.